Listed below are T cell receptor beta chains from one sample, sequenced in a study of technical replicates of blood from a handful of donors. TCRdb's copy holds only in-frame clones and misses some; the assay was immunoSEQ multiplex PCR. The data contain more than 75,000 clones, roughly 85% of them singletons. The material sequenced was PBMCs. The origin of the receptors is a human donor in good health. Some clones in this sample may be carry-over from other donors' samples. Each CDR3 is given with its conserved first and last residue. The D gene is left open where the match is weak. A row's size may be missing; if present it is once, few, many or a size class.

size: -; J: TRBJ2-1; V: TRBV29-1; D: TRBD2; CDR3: CSVVGLADSYNEQFF; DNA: TGCAGCGTTGTGGGACTAGCGGATTCCTACAATGAGCAGTTCTTC
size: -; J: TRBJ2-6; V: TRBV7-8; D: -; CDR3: CASSFGLIIASGANVLTF; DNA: TGTGCCAGCAGCTTTGGACTGATTATAGCCTCTGGGGCCAACGTCCTGACTTTC
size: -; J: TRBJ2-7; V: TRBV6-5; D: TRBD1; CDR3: CASSYSITRQGGEQYF; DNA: TGTGCCAGCAGTTACTCAATAACGAGACAGGGTGGCGAGCAGTACTTC
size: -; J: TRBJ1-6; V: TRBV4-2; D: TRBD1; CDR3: CASSQDGTGGNSPLHF; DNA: TGTGCCAGCAGCCAAGACGGGACAGGGGGAAATTCACCCCTCCACTTT
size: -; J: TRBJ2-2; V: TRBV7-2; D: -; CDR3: CASSSEVGELFF; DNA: TGTGCCAGCAGCTCTGAGGTCGGGGAGCTGTTTTTT
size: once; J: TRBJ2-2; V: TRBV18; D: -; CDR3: CASSPWSSSNTGELFF; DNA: TGTGCCAGCTCACCATGGAGCTCATCGAACACCGGGGAGCTGTTTTTT
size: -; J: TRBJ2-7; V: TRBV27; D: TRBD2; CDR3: CASRRTSGFYERYF; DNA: TGTGCCAGCAGAAGGACTAGCGGATTCTACGAGCGGTACTTC
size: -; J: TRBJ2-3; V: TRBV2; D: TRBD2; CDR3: CASSVRRETRTDTQYF; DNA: TGTGCCAGCAGTGTAAGGCGGGAGACGAGAACAGATACGCAGTATTTT
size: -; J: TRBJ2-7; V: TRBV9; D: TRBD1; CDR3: CASSVGDRAGEQYF; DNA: TGTGCCAGCAGCGTAGGTGACAGGGCTGGGGAGCAGTACTTC
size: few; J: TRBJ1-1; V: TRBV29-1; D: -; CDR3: CSVSYGDTEAFF; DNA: TGCAGCGTGTCGTACGGGGACACTGAAGCTTTCTTT
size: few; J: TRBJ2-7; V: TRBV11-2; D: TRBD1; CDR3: CASSWTGDLSYEQYF; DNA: TGTGCCAGCAGCTGGACAGGGGATCTCTCCTACGAGCAGTACTTC
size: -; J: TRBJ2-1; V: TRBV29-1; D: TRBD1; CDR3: CSATTDRAYNEQFF; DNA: TGCAGCGCGACCACGGACAGGGCATACAATGAGCAGTTCTTC
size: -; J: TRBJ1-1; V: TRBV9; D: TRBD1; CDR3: CASSEPSGGLGTEAFF; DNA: TGTGCCAGCAGCGAGCCTTCAGGGGGCCTCGGGACTGAAGCTTTCTTT
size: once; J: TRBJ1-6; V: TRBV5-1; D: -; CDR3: CASSTQGNNSPLHF; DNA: TGCGCCAGCAGCACACAGGGTAATAATTCACCCCTCCACTTT
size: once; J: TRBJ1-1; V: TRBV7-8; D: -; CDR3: CASSPGPADTSNTEAFF; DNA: TGTGCCAGCAGCCCAGGTCCCGCGGACACGTCGAACACTGAAGCTTTCTTT
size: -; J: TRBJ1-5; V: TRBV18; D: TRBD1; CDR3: CASSPSTGAVNQPQHF; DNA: TGTGCCAGCTCACCTTCTACAGGGGCCGTAAATCAGCCCCAGCATTTT
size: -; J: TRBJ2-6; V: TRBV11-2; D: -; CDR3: CASSLYSSGANVLTF; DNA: TGTGCCAGCAGCTTATACAGCTCTGGGGCCAACGTCCTGACTTTC
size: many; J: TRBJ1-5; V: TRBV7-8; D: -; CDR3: CASSFRGNQPQHF; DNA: TGTGCCAGCAGCTTCAGGGGTAATCAGCCCCAGCATTTT
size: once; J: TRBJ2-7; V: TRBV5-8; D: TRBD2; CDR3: CASSPEWVSGSYEQYF; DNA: TGTGCCAGCAGCCCGGAGTGGGTAAGCGGGAGTTACGAGCAGTACTTC
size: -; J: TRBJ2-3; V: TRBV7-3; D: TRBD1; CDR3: CASSLSPLTGGTDTQYF; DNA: TGTGCCAGCAGCTTAAGCCCCCTGACAGGGGGCACAGATACGCAGTATTTT
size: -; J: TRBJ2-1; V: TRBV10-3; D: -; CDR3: CAISDGDEQFF; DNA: TGTGCCATCAGTGACGGGGATGAGCAGTTCTTC
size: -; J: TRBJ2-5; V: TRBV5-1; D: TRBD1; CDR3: CASSLEPGGTQYF; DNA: TGCGCCAGCAGCTTGGAGCCAGGGGGGACCCAGTACTTC
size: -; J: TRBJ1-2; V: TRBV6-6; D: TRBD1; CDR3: CASVGTGDDGYTF; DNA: TGTGCCAGCGTGGGGACAGGGGACGATGGCTACACCTTC
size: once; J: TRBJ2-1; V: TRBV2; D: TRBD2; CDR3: CASGTSGNNEQFF; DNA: TGTGCCAGTGGGACTAGCGGAAACAATGAGCAGTTCTTC
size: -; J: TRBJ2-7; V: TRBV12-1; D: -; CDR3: CASSADRDLSYEQYF; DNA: TGTGCCAGCAGCGCCGACAGGGACCTCTCCTACGAGCAGTACTTC
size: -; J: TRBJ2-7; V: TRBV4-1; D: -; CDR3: CASSQDPFYEQYF; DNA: TGCGCCAGCAGCCAAGACCCCTTCTACGAGCAGTACTTC
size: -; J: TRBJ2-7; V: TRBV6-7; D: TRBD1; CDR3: CASRTRDRTYEQYF; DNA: TGTGCCAGCAGGACCCGGGACAGAACCTACGAGCAGTACTTC
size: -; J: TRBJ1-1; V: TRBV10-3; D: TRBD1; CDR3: CAIQQGQLNTEAFF; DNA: TGTGCCATTCAACAGGGACAGCTGAACACTGAAGCTTTCTTT
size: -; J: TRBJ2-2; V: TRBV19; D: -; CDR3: CASSMGRGGNTGELFF; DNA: TGTGCCAGTAGTATGGGGCGGGGAGGCAACACCGGGGAGCTGTTTTTT
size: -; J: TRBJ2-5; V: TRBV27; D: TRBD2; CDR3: CASIKLAAGAGTQYF; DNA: TGTGCCAGCATCAAGCTAGCGGCCGGGGCCGGGACCCAGTACTTC
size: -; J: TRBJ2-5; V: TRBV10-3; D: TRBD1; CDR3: CAISVGAGGETQYF; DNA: TGTGCCATCAGTGTTGGGGCAGGGGGAGAGACCCAGTACTTC
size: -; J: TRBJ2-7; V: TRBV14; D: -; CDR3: CASSQGDSSNYEQYF; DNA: TGTGCCAGCAGCCAAGGGGACTCCTCCAACTACGAGCAGTACTTC
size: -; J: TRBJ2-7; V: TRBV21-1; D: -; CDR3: CASSKTVSPNEQYF; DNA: TGTGCCAGCAGCAAAACGGTTTCCCCCAACGAGCAGTACTTC
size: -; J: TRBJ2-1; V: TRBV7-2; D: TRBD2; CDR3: CASSVSGRSYNEQFF; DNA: TGTGCCAGCAGCGTTAGCGGGAGGTCCTACAATGAGCAGTTCTTC
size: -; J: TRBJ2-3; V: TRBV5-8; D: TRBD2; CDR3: CASTAGLAGAADTQYF; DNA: TGTGCCAGCACCGCCGGACTAGCGGGAGCGGCAGATACGCAGTATTTT
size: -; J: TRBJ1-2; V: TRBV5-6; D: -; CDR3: CASSFGVLSYGYTF; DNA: TGTGCCAGCAGCTTCGGGGTCCTTTCCTATGGCTACACCTTC
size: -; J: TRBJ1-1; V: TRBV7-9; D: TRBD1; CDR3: CASSQAAGGRSEAFF; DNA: TGTGCCAGCAGCCAAGCGGCAGGGGGCAGATCTGAAGCTTTCTTT
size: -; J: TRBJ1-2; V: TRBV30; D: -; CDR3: CALERGGGYGYTF; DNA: TGTGCCTTGGAGCGGGGAGGAGGATATGGCTACACCTTC
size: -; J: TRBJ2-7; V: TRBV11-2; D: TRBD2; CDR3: CASSTLSGRAYEQYF; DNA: TGTGCCAGCAGCACCCTCAGCGGGAGGGCCTACGAGCAGTACTTC
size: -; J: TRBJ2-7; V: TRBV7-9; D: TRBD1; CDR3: CASSLVGQNYEQYF; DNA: TGTGCCAGCAGCTTAGTGGGACAGAATTACGAGCAGTACTTC
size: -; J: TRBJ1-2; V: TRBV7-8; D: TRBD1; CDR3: CASSSALGQGSYTF; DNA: TGTGCCAGCAGCTCCGCGCTGGGACAGGGGAGCTACACCTTC
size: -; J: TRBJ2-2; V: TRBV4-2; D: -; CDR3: CASSQGTGVTSGKGELFF; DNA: TGTGCCAGCAGCCAAGGGACAGGGGTTACTAGCGGGAAGGGGGAGCTGTTTTTT
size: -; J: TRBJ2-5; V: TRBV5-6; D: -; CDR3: CASSLLEGETQYF; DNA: TGTGCCAGCAGCTTATTAGAGGGAGAGACCCAGTACTTC
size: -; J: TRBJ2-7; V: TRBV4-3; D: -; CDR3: CASSSDSGLAARSYEQYF; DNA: TGCGCCAGCAGCTCGGACTCAGGTCTGGCCGCGCGCTCCTACGAGCAGTACTTC
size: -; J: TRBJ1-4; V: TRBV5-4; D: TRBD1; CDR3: CASSRRQGANEKLFF; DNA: TGTGCCAGCAGCCGGAGACAGGGTGCTAATGAAAAACTGTTTTTT
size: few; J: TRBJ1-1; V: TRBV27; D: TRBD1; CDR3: CASRTYRGGAEAFF; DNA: TGTGCCAGCAGGACGTACAGGGGTGGCGCTGAAGCTTTCTTT
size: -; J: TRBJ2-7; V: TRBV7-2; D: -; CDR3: CASSSTRGYGEQYF; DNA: TGTGCCAGCAGCTCCACTCGGGGGTATGGGGAGCAGTACTTC
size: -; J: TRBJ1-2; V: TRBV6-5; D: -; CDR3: CASSYSAGFSGYTF; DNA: TGTGCCAGCAGTTACTCGGCAGGGTTTTCTGGCTACACCTTC
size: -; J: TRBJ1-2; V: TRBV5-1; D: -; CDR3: CASSQGTPDTGYTF; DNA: TGCGCCAGCAGCCAAGGGACACCTGATACTGGCTACACCTTC
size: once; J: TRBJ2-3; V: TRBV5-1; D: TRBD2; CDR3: CASSKGTSGRATDTQYF; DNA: TGCGCCAGCAGCAAAGGGACTAGCGGGAGGGCCACAGATACGCAGTATTTT
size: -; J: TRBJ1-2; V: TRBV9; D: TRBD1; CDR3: CASSQTGTEGFYTF; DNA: TGTGCCAGCAGCCAAACCGGGACAGAAGGGTTCTACACCTTC
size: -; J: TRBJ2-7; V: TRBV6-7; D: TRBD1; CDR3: CASSYLGQGVSYEQYF; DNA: TGTGCCAGCAGTTACCTGGGACAGGGGGTCTCCTACGAGCAGTACTTC
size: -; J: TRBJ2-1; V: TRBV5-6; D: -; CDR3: CASRDYGSSYNEQFF; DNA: TGTGCCAGCAGGGACTATGGAAGCTCCTACAATGAGCAGTTCTTC
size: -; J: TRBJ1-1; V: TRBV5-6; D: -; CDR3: CASSLGSAEAFF; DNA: TGTGCCAGCAGCTTGGGTAGCGCAGAAGCTTTCTTT
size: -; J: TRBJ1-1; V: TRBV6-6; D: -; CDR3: CASMGGTEAFF; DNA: TGTGCCAGCATGGGGGGGACTGAAGCTTTCTTT
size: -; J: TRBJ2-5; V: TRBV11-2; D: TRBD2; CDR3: CASRLPGRGSQETQYF; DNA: TGTGCCAGCAGGTTACCCGGGAGGGGCTCCCAAGAGACCCAGTACTTC
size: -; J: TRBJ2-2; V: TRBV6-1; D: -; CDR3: CASSSRGARTGELFF; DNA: TGTGCCAGCAGCTCCCGGGGGGCGCGGACCGGGGAGCTGTTTTTT